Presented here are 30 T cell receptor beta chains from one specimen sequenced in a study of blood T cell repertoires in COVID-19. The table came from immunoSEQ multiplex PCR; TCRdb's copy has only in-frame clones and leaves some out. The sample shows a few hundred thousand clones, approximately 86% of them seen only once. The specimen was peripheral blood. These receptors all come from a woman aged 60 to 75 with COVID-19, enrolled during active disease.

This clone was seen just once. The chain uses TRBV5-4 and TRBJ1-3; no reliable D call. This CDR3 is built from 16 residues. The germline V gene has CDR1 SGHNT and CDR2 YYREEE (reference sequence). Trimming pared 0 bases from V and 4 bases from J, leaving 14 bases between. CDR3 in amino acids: CASSLAGRRGGNTIYF. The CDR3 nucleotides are TGTGCCAGCAGCTTGGCCGGTAGGCGGGGAGGAAACACCATATATTTT.

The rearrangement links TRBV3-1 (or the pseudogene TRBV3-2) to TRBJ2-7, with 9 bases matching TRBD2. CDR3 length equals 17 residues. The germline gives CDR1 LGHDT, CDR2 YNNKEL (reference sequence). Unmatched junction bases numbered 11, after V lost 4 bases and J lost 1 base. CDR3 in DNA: TGTGCCAGCAGCCCAGGGCCACTGAGCGGGGGGTCCTACGAGCAGTACTTC. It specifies CASSPGPLSGGSYEQYF.

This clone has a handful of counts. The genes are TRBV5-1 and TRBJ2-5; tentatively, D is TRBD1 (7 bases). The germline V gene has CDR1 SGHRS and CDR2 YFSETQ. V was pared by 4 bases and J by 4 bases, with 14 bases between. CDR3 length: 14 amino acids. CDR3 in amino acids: CASSQGGGGETQYF. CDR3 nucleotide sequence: TGCGCCAGCAGCCAGGGGGGAGGAGGAGAGACCCAGTACTTC.

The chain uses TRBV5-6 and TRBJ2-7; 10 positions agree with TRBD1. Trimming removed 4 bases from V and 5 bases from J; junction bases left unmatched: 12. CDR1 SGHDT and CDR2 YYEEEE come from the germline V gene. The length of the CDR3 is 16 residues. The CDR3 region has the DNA TGTGCCAGCAGCCGAACAACCGGGACAGGGGAGGACGAGCAGTACTTC. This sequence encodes CASSRTTGTGEDEQYF.

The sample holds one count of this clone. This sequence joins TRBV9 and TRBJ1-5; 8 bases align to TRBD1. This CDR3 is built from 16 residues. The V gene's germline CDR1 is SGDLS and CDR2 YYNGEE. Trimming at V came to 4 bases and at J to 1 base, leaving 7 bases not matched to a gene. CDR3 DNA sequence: TGTGCCAGCAGCCCCTTCGGACAGGGAAGCAATCAGCCCCAGCATTTT. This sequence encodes CASSPFGQGSNQPQHF.

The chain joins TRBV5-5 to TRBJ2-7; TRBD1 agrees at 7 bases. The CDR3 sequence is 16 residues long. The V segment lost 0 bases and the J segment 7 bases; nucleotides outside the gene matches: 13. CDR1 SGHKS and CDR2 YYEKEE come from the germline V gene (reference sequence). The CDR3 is CASSLVGRGFSREQYF. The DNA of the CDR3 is TGTGCCAGCAGCTTGGTTGGCAGGGGGTTTTCTAGGGAGCAGTACTTC.

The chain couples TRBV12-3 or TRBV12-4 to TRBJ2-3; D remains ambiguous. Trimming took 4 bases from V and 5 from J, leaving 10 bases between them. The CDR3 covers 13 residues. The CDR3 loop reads CASSYRDVDTQYF. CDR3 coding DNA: TGTGCCAGCAGTTACAGAGACGTAGATACGCAGTATTTT.

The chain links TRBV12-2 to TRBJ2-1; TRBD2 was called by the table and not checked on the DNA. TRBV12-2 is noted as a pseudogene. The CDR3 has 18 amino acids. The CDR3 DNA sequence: TGTGCAAGTCGCTTAGCGCGATCCAGCGGGGGGCCACACAATGAGCAGTTCTTC. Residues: CASRLARSSGGPHNEQFF.

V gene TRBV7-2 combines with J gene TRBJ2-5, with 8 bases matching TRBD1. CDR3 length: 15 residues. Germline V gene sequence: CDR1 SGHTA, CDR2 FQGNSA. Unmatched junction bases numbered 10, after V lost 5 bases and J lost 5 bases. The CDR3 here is CASSISPRGLETQYF. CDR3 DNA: TGTGCCAGCAGCATTAGCCCCAGGGGGCTTGAGACCCAGTACTTC.

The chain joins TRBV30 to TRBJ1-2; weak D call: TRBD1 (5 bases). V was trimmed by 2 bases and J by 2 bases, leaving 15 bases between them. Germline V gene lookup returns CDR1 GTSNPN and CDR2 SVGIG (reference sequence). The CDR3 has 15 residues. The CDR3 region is CAWSFRGTINYGYTF. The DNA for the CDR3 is TGTGCCTGGAGTTTTAGGGGTACTATAAACTATGGCTACACCTTC. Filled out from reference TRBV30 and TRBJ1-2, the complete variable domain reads SQTIHQWPATLVQPVGSPLSLECTVEGTSNPNLYWYRQAAGRGLQLLFYSVGIGQISSEVPQNLSASRPQDRQFILSSKKLLLSDSGFYLCAWSFRGTINYGYTFGSGTRLTVV.

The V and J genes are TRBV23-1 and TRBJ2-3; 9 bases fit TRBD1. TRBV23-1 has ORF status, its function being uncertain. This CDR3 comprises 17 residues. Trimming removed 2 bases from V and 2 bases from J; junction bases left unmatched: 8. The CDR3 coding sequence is TGCGCCAGCAGTCAACTAGAGGGACAGGGTTTCACAGATACGCAGTATTTT. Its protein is CASSQLEGQGFTDTQYF.

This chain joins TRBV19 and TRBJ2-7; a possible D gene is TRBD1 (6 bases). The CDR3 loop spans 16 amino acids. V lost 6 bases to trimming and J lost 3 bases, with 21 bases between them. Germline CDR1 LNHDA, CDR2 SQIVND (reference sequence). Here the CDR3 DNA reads TGTGCCAGTAGCAGAGCCGGGACACCACACTTCTACGAGCAGTACTTC. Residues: CASSRAGTPHFYEQYF.

DNA of the CDR3: TGTGCCAGCAGCATAGGGACAGGCGGGGGGTACAATGAGCAGTTCTTC. Translated: CASSIGTGGGYNEQFF. This sequence joins TRBV11-3 and TRBJ2-1, with D perhaps being TRBD1 or TRBD2 (8 bases each). Deletions cut 5 bases from V and 4 bases from J, with 18 bases between. The CDR3 runs to 16 residues. Germline CDR1 SGHNT, CDR2 YENEEA.

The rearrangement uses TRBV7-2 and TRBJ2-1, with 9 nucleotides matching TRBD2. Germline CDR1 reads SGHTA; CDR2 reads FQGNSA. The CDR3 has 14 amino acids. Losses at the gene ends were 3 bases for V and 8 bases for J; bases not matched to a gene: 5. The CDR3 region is CASSFAGGAYEQFF. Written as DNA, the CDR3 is TGTGCCAGCAGCTTTGCGGGGGGGGCATATGAGCAGTTCTTC.

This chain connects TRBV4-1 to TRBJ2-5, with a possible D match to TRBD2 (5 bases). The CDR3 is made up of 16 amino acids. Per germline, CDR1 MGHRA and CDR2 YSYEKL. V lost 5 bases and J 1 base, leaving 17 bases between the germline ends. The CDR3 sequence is CASSSEITRLQETQYF. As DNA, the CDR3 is TGCGCCAGCAGCTCGGAAATAACTAGACTCCAAGAGACCCAGTACTTC.

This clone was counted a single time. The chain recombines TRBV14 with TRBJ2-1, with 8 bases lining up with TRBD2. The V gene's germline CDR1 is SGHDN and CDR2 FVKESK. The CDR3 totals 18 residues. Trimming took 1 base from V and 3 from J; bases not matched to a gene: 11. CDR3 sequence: CASSQVLASGGLYNEQFF. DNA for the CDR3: TGTGCCAGCAGCCAAGTTTTGGCCAGCGGGGGACTCTACAATGAGCAGTTCTTC. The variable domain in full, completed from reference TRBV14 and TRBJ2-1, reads EAGVTQFPSHSVIEKGQTVTLRCDPISGHDNLYWYRRVMGKEIKFLLHFVKESKQDESGMPNNRFLAERTGGTYSTLKVQPAELEDSGVYFCASSQVLASGGLYNEQFFGPGTRLTVL.

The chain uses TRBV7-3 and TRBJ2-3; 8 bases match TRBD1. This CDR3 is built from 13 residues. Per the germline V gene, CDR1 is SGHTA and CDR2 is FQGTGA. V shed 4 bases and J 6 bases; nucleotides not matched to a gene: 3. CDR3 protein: CASSYRGWDTQYF. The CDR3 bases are TGTGCCAGCAGCTACAGGGGGTGGGATACGCAGTATTTT.

The chain's CDR3 is CASSWTGGTGFNEQFF. The CDR3 region has the DNA TGTGCCAGCAGTTGGACAGGGGGAACTGGCTTTAATGAGCAGTTCTTC. V and J are TRBV6-5 and TRBJ2-1; 10 nucleotides line up with TRBD1. The V segment lost 4 bases and the J segment 7 bases; nucleotides outside the gene matches: 10. The CDR3 extends over 16 amino acids. Germline assignment: CDR1 MNHEY and CDR2 SVGAGI.

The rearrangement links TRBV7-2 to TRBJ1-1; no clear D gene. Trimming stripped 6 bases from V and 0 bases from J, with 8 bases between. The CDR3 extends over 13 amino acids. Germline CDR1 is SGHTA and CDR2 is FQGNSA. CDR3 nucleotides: TGTGCCAGCAGACAGATGATGAACACTGAAGCTTTCTTT. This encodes CASRQMMNTEAFF.

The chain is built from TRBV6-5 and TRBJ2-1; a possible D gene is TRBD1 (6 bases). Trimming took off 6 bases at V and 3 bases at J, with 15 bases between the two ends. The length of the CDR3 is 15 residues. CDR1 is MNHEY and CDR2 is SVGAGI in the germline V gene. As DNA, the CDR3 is TGTGCCAGCAGCTCGACAGGACTCCTCTACAATGAGCAGTTCTTC. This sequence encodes CASSSTGLLYNEQFF.

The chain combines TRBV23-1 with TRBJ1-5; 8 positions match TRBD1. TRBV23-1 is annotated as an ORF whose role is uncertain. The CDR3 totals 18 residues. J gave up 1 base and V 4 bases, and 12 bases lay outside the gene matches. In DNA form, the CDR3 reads TGCGCCAGCAGTCTTTATGGGACAGGTTACGGGAGCAATCAGCCCCAGCATTTT. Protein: CASSLYGTGYGSNQPQHF.

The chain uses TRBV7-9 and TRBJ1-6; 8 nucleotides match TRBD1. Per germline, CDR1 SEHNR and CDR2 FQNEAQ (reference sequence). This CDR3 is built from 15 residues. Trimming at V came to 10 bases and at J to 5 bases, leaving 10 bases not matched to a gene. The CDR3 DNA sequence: TGTGCCACCCAGGGGACAGGTTCGAATAATTCACCCCTCCACTTT. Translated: CATQGTGSNNSPLHF.

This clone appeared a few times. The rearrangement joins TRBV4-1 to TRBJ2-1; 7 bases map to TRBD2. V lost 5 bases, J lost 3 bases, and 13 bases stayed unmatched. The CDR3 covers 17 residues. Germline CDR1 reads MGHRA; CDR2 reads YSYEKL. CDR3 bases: TGCGCCAGCAGCGGAGGCCCATATTCGGGGGGCTACAATGAGCAGTTCTTC. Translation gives CASSGGPYSGGYNEQFF.

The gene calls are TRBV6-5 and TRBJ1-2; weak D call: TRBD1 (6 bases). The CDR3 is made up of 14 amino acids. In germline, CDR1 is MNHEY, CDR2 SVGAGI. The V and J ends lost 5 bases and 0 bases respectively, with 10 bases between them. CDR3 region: CASSLGQPNYGYTF. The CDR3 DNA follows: TGTGCCAGCAGTCTTGGACAGCCTAACTATGGCTACACCTTC.

Here the CDR3 DNA reads TGTGCCAGCAACGACCAAAGGGGGAACTATGGCTACACCTTC. Amino acid sequence: CASNDQRGNYGYTF. The rearrangement links TRBV9 to TRBJ1-2, with a weak D call TRBD1 (6 bases). This CDR3 is built from 14 residues. CDR1 SGDLS and CDR2 YYNGEE come from the germline V gene. Trimming removed 6 bases at V and 2 bases at J, with 14 bases between.

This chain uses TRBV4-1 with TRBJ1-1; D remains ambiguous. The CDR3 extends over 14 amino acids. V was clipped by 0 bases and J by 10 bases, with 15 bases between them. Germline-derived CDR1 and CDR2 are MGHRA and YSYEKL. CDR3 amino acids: CASSQELRGRIAFF. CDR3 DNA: TGCGCCAGCAGCCAAGAACTGAGAGGAAGAATAGCTTTCTTT.

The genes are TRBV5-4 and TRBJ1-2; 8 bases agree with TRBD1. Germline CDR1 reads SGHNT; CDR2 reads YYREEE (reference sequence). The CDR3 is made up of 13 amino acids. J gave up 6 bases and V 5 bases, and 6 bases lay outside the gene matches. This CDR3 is CASRYGTGHGYTF. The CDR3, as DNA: TGTGCCAGCAGATACGGGACAGGTCATGGCTACACCTTC.

In DNA, the CDR3 is TGTGCCAGCAGCTTTCAGCGGGGGGATTGGAATGAGCAGTTCTTC. This sequence encodes CASSFQRGDWNEQFF. The rearrangement links TRBV7-3 to TRBJ2-1; 9 positions agree with TRBD2. The CDR3 runs to 15 residues. The germline V gene has CDR1 SGHTA and CDR2 FQGTGA. With V trimmed by 3 bases and J by 7 bases, 7 bases remained unmatched. Variable domain in full (rest from reference TRBV7-3 and TRBJ2-1): GAGVSQTPSNKVTEKGKYVELRCDPISGHTALYWYRQSLGQGPEFLIYFQGTGAADDSGLPNDRFFAVRPEGSVSTLKIQRTERGDSAVYLCASSFQRGDWNEQFFGPGTRLTVL.

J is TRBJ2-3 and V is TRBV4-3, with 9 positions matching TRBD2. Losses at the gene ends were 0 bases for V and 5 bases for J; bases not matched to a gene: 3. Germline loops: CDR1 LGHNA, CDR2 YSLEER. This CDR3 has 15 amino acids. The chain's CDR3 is CASSQESSGGDTQYF. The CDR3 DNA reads TGCGCCAGCAGCCAAGAGAGTAGCGGGGGAGATACGCAGTATTTT.

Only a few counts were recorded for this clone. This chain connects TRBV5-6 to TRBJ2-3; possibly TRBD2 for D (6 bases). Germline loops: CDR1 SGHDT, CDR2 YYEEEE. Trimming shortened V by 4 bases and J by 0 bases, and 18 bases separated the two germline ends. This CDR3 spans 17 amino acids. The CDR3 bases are TGTGCCAGCAGCCAGATCTCTAGCGAAATAAGCACAGATACGCAGTATTTT. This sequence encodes CASSQISSEISTDTQYF.